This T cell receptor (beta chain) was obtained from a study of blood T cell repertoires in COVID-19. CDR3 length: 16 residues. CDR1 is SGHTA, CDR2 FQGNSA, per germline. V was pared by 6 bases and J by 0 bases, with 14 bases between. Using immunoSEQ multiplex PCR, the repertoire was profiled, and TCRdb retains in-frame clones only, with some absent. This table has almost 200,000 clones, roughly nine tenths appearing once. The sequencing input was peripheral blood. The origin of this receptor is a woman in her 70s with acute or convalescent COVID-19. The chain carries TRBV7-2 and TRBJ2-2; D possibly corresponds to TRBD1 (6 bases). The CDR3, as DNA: TGTGCCAGCAGTGCACATGGGGGCGCGAACACCGGGGAGCTGTTTTTT. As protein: CASSAHGGANTGELFF.